These 16 T cell receptor beta chains originate from one sample sequenced in a study of long-term antiretroviral therapy in people with HIV. Sequencing used immunoSEQ v3.0 at survey level. The protocol was immunoSEQ multiplex PCR, while the TCRdb copy is restricted to in-frame clones and leaves out a portion. Here the sample spans 15,000 to 20,000 clones, roughly 79% being singletons. Here the sequenced sample was unsorted PBMCs, taken 2.3 years after starting antiretroviral therapy. All receptors come from a woman in her thirties or forties with HIV.

The chain links TRBV7-9 to TRBJ1-1; no clear D gene. There are 14 residues in the CDR3. From germline, CDR1 is SEHNR and CDR2 FQNEAQ (reference sequence). The V end lost 5 bases, the J end lost 1 base, and 11 bases lay between the germline ends. The CDR3 protein is CASSLLDPNTEAFF. As DNA, the CDR3 is TGTGCCAGCAGCCTACTTGACCCGAACACTGAAGCTTTCTTT. Together with reference TRBV7-9 and TRBJ1-1, the CDR3 gives the full variable domain: DTGVSQNPRHKITKRGQNVTFRCDPISEHNRLYWYRQTLGQGPEFLTYFQNEAQLEKSRLLSDRFSAERPKGSFSTLEIQRTEQGDSAMYLCASSLLDPNTEAFFGQGTRLTVV.

The gene calls are TRBV11-3 and TRBJ2-1; 12 bases fit TRBD1. This CDR3 has 16 amino acids. J was trimmed by 2 bases and V by 4 bases; bases with no gene match: 3. Per germline, CDR1 SGHNT and CDR2 YENEEA. The CDR3 spells CASSSGQGAPYNEQFF. The CDR3, as DNA: TGTGCCAGCAGCTCGGGACAGGGGGCCCCCTACAATGAGCAGTTCTTC.

V is TRBV7-9 and J is TRBJ1-4, with TRBD1 matching 9 bases. V trimming: 4 bases; J trimming: 8 bases; junction bases outside the gene matches: 5. CDR3 length equals 14 residues. Germline V gene sequence: CDR1 SEHNR, CDR2 FQNEAQ (reference sequence). The CDR3 loop is CASSSNRGLEKLFF. DNA of the CDR3: TGTGCCAGCAGCTCGAACAGGGGGCTCGAAAAACTGTTTTTT.

In this sample, this clone turned up a few times. In DNA, the CDR3 is TGTGCCAGCAGCTTGTATATGGGGTGGGACGGTGTGAACACTGAAGCTTTCTTT. Its protein product is CASSLYMGWDGVNTEAFF. The chain recombines TRBV5-6 with TRBJ1-1, with D maybe TRBD1 (5 bases). The CDR3 runs 18 residues. Deletions cut 1 base from V and 0 bases from J, with 19 bases between. In germline, CDR1 is SGHDT, CDR2 YYEEEE. The full variable domain, its missing parts supplied by reference TRBV5-6 and TRBJ1-1, is DAGVTQSPTHLIKTRGQQVTLRCSPKSGHDTVSWYQQALGQGPQFIFQYYEEEERQRGNFPDRFSGHQFPNYSSELNVNALLLGDSALYLCASSLYMGWDGVNTEAFFGQGTRLTVV.

CDR3 in amino acids: CASAGVRDSGNTIYF. Here the CDR3 DNA reads TGTGCCAGCGCGGGGGTCCGGGACTCTGGAAACACCATATATTTT. The chain has TRBV6-5 and TRBJ1-3, with a possible D match to TRBD1 (5 bases). Trimming cost V 8 bases and J 0 bases, with 14 bases left between them. The germline V gene encodes CDR1 MNHEY and CDR2 SVGAGI. The CDR3 runs to 15 residues.

V usage is TRBV9 and J usage is TRBJ2-3; 7 positions agree with TRBD2. The CDR3 sequence is 14 residues long. The germline V gene has CDR1 SGDLS and CDR2 YYNGEE. V lost 0 bases and J lost 4; bases outside the gene matches: 2. CDR3 bases: TGTGCCAGCAGCGTAGAGGCGGGAGCAGATACGCAGTATTTT. This sequence encodes CASSVEAGADTQYF.

V is TRBV11-3 and J is TRBJ2-3, with TRBD2 matching over 9 bases. The CDR3 loop spans 15 amino acids. Per the germline V gene, CDR1 is SGHNT and CDR2 is YENEEA. Trimming took 5 bases from V and 4 from J; bases not matched to a gene: 7. Here the CDR3 reads CASSQAGGAPDTQYF. The DNA of the CDR3 is TGTGCCAGCAGCCAGGCGGGAGGGGCCCCAGATACGCAGTATTTT.

V is TRBV11-2 and J is TRBJ1-1; D possibly corresponds to TRBD1 (5 bases). Germline V gene data show CDR1 as SGHAT and CDR2 as FQNNGV. CDR3 length: 13 residues. V lost 2 bases, J lost 5 bases, and 9 bases lay in between. The CDR3 DNA is TGTGCCAGCAGCTTAACAGACAGAACTGAAGCTTTCTTT. Amino acids: CASSLTDRTEAFF.

V gene TRBV13 combines with J gene TRBJ1-2; 8 bases line up with TRBD1. This CDR3 spans 15 amino acids. Trimming cost V 3 bases and J 1 base; bases outside gene matches: 4. Germline-derived CDR1 and CDR2 are PRHDT and FYEKMQ (reference sequence). The CDR3 bases are TGTGCCAGCAGCTTCGGGACAGGAGTTAACTATGGCTACACCTTC. Protein product: CASSFGTGVNYGYTF.

The rearrangement uses TRBV6-1 and TRBJ2-5; TRBD1 might be the D (6 bases). In germline, CDR1 is MNHNS, CDR2 SASEGT. Trimming took off 5 bases at V and 4 bases at J, with 11 bases between the two ends. The CDR3 runs 13 residues. The CDR3 spells CASSPWTVETQYF. The CDR3 nucleotides are TGTGCCAGCAGTCCTTGGACAGTAGAGACCCAGTACTTC.

This clone appeared a few times. The chain uses TRBV5-6 and TRBJ1-2; D gene unclear. V lost 5 bases, J lost 7 bases, and 12 bases lay in between. The CDR3 length is 12 residues. Germline V gene lookup returns CDR1 SGHDT and CDR2 YYEEEE. CDR3 DNA sequence: TGTGCCAGCAGTTGGACGCAAATTGGCTACACCTTC. Its protein is CASSWTQIGYTF.

This chain joins TRBV11-2 and TRBJ2-1, with 10 bases aligning to TRBD2. This CDR3 contains 18 residues. The V gene's germline CDR1 is SGHAT and CDR2 FQNNGV. J was trimmed by 3 bases and V by 4 bases; bases with no gene match: 12. The CDR3 DNA is TGTGCCAGCAGCTACCGGGCTAGCGGGGGTCAACTCTACAATGAGCAGTTCTTC. Protein: CASSYRASGGQLYNEQFF. Based on the CDR3 plus reference TRBV11-2 and TRBJ2-1, the full variable domain is EAGVAQSPRYKIIEKRQSVAFWCNPISGHATLYWYQQILGQGPKLLIQFQNNGVVDDSQLPKDRFSAERLKGVDSTLKIQPAKLEDSAVYLCASSYRASGGQLYNEQFFGPGTRLTVL.

CDR3 amino acids: CATSRDRGQYEQYF. The CDR3 DNA sequence: TGTGCCACCAGCAGAGACAGGGGGCAGTACGAGCAGTACTTC. The chain employs TRBV15 and TRBJ2-7; TRBD1 aligns across 8 bases. V shed 0 bases, J shed 4 bases, and the junction held 2 bases outside the gene matches. There are 14 residues in the CDR3. Germline CDR1 reads LNHNV; CDR2 reads YYDKDF (reference sequence).

The chain is built from TRBV7-2 and TRBJ2-7; 11 bases fit TRBD2. J gave up 4 bases and V 4 bases, and 6 bases lay outside the gene matches. This CDR3 comprises 15 residues. CDR1 and CDR2 from the germline V gene are SGHTA and FQGNSA. CDR3 sequence (DNA): TGTGCCAGCAGCTCCACTAGCGGGGGCTCATACGAGCAGTACTTC. Amino acids: CASSSTSGGSYEQYF.

The chain couples TRBV27 to TRBJ1-1; D unresolved. Germline-derived CDR1 and CDR2 are MNHEY and SMNVEV (reference sequence). The V gene lost 7 bases and the J gene lost 3 bases, with 6 bases spanning the gap. This CDR3 contains 11 residues. The CDR3 DNA reads as TGTGCCAGCATAGGGTACACTGAAGCTTTCTTT. This translates into CASIGYTEAFF.

This chain connects TRBV29-1 to TRBJ2-5; 8 bases are a match to TRBD2. The DNA end lines up better with TRBJ2-7; the J call may be wrong. Germline V gene sequence: CDR1 SQVTM, CDR2 ANQGSEA. The CDR3 runs to 16 residues. In DNA form, the CDR3 reads TGCAGCGTTGGCGGGGGGCCGCTAGCCCTCGGCGACGAGCAGTACTTC. It codes for CSVGGGPLALGDEQYF.